This T cell receptor (beta chain) came from a study of cytomegalovirus exposure and HLA in healthy donors (dated by TCRdb to between 2016 and 2019). A note on the overall study: An earlier analysis of approximately 640 of the donors reported roughly 300 Gb of sequence data and approximately 110 million unique TCR beta sequences from roughly 200 million T cells. An earlier analysis of several hundred of the donors applied high-throughput TCR beta sequencing to assess whether each TCR beta V gene segment acted as functional or pseudogenic. Class I and class II HLA loci were covered by the typing at four-digit resolution. An early release covering 550 to 650 HLA-typed donors comprised about 320 gigabases of sequencing data and around 80 million unique TCR sequences. Rather than using new phenotypic data, the later analysis identified candidate immune exposures from TCR beta sequences and from how often those sequences occurred across donors. Among some 410 genotyped donors of the cohort, an average of around 240,000 unique TCR beta nucleotide sequences was sequenced per donor, of which approximately 19% were non-productive. The study profiled the T cell repertoires of fewer than 850 subjects by immunosequencing and related them to cytomegalovirus serostatus. A later analysis re-analyzed previously published TCR beta repertoires from several hundred donors and added high-resolution HLA genotyping to study TCR occurrence patterns. Besides the first cohort of 550 to 750 subjects, a separate validation cohort made up of 120 different subjects was used. Typing coverage differed by locus: A, B, C, DRB1 and DQB1 were typed in roughly 629-640 donors, DQA1 in approximately 520, DPA1 in 606, and DPB1 in approximately 450. Four to six DR-DQ haplotypes were handled as single units for association and clustering, since linkage in the cohort was strong. To predict cytomegalovirus infection status, the study brought together high-throughput TCR immunosequencing, statistical association of individual TCRs with disease status, and machine learning. The genetic ancestry cluster associated with self-reported Caucasian donors included around four fifths of the 300 to 450 genotyped donors. Donor age, sex, ethnicity and CMV serostatus were compiled alongside the repertoire data. All discovery cohort repertoires had been generated using a single sequencing platform. The study was designed to test whether signatures of past pathogen exposure could be identified by cataloging public T cell receptors. A later genetic analysis used genome-wide SNP genotypes for about three fifths of the 666 donors, treating that subset as a discovery cohort. The full study reports these points: A few of the identified cytomegalovirus-associated TCR beta chains were confirmed in vitro to be specific for cytomegalovirus antigens. In a later genetic analysis, fewer N-insertions in productive TCRs were reported among donors in an Asian-associated ancestry cluster than the roughly 670-donor mean. The sequencing pipeline was judged likely to have produced a cluster of highly shared sequence variants as a technical artifact. A later analysis found that HLA-associated TCR beta chains were more clonally expanded and had lower generation probabilities than equally common non-associated chains. Strong co-occurrence of HLA alleles, especially DR and DQ, made assigning TCR associations to individual alleles difficult. The only immune exposure information available for the cohort was CMV serostatus. Some IMGT-functional V segments, including TRBV6-2 and TRBV6-3, could not be distinguished by the 87-base-pair reads and were therefore excluded. Cytomegalovirus status was reported to be diagnosed by the classifier with high specificity and sensitivity in both the original and validation cohorts. A later genetic analysis associated a missense DCLRE1C variant with V-gene and J-gene trimming of TCR beta chains, and an independent cohort replicated the association. The cohort was sequenced for TCR beta chains only, and without alpha or paired-chain data the features that could be detected were limited. The presence/absence analyses assumed that sequencing depth was roughly uniform across donors, and that assumption may not be true. A later analysis found that TCR association rates varied across HLA loci, with DRB1 alleles showing the most associated TCRs and HLA-C alleles the fewest. The authors suggested that the approach could potentially be extended to other disease states and immunological phenotypes. In the study, some 160 TCR beta chains were listed as associated with cytomegalovirus. Correlated functional status among segregating V segments might be attributable to linkage disequilibrium, but an unknown experimental factor could not be ruled out. Broadly in line with IMGT annotations, most TCR beta V segments showed up in productive rearrangements about 87% or about 30% of the time in an earlier analysis of 587 of the donors. In a later analysis, most CMV-associated TCR beta chains were found to appear HLA-restricted, with HLA associations seemingly driven largely by CMV exposure. Specific HLA alleles were associated with 16,951 TCR beta sequences at a false discovery rate of 0.05 in a later analysis. Because counts were too low, around 18 rarely observed V segments, including chromosome 9 orphons, were left out of the earlier analysis of 500 to 650 of the donors. Most TCR sequences were observed very rarely across donors, whereas some public TCRs were present in many individuals. A further reported finding was that TCR beta sequences accurately predicted the HLA-A and HLA-B alleles for most subjects in the first cohort. In a later analysis, several top co-occurrence clusters were reported to appear linked to parvovirus B19, influenza, CMV and Epstein-Barr virus. Because HLA typing was unavailable for some donors at each locus, only the typed subset was used in association tests.

The CDR3 goes from the cysteine to the phenylalanine over 20 residues. The DNA shown is the 60-base CDR3, in frame from base 1. V is pruned by 2 bases and J by 1 base, leaving 19 bases of the junction without a gene match. CDR1 and CDR2, looked up from the germline V gene, are MNHNS and SASEGT. The cohort comprised more than 550 healthy bone marrow donors. All cohort members were sampled while nominally healthy, although unrecorded immune exposures were likely present. The donor was CMV seronegative and was included in the group of 352 seronegative cohort members. A peripheral blood sample was provided by each donor, and peripheral blood mononuclear cells were used for TCR beta sequencing. Genomic DNA was extracted from the blood cell samples with the Qiagen DNeasy Blood Extraction Kit. The library was made by the immunoSEQ multiplex PCR assay. A mixture of 60 forward primers for TCR Vbeta segments and 13 reverse primers for TCR Jbeta segments was used in the multiplex PCR. A multiplex PCR assay on genomic DNA amplified the CDR3 region of rearranged TCR beta genes. Amplified TCR beta libraries were sequenced as 87-base-pair reads on the Illumina HiSeq System. The paper's data handling went like this. A later analysis counted tens of millions of unique TCR beta chains across the 666 repertoires, and around 12 million of these chains were shared by at least two donors. Raw reads were error-corrected and collapsed into unique sequences by a nearest-neighbor algorithm in which closely related sequences were merged to remove PCR and sequencing errors. To assign V, D and J gene segments, CDR3 sequences were aligned to IMGT reference sequences. Each retained sequence needed at least a six-nucleotide match to both a V gene segment and a J gene segment. A rearrangement counted as productive if the CDR3 had no stop codons and remained in frame with V and J, and every other rearrangement counted as non-productive. Following IMGT convention, CDR3 was defined as the stretch from the second conserved V-encoded cysteine up to the conserved J-encoded phenylalanine. The earlier analysis of some 600 of the donors excluded sequences that lacked an unambiguous match to a single V gene segment. In an earlier analysis of several hundred of the donors, a V segment was called functional when productive rearrangements were above 56.7%, and segregating when the standard deviation between donors exceeded 5%. A statistical classification framework was built for diagnosing cytomegalovirus status from the catalog of TCR beta chain sequences. In a later analysis, TCR nucleotide sequences were compared against IMGT/GENE-DB human TR gene sequences so that V and J genes could be assigned. In a later analysis, CDR3 sequences and most-parsimonious VDJ recombination scenarios were assigned using the TCRdist pipeline. In a later analysis, each TCR beta chain was defined by its CDR3 amino acid sequence together with its V-gene family, and reads without a unique V-gene family were excluded. In a later analysis, approximately 590 highly shared, low-generation-probability nucleotide sequences were removed to address suspected cross-contamination and a sequencing artifact. A later analysis calculated a clonal expansion index for each public chain from normalized within-repertoire ranks of inferred template counts. In a later analysis, generation probabilities were computed with a VDJ recombination model fitted to out-of-frame rearrangements, and the resulting probabilities were checked against IGoR. In a later analysis, TCR-TCR, TCR-HLA and TCR-CMV co-occurrence was scored with hypergeometric tests, and a repertoire-size bias correction was applied to TCR pairs. In a later analysis, false discovery rates were estimated by permuting HLA or CMV assignments 20 times. In a later analysis, co-occurring TCRs were grouped using DBSCAN, with TCRdist sequence similarity added in when clustering inside HLA-allele-positive subsets. Repertoires with fewer than 30,000 or more than 120,000 public chains, plus five repertoires with anomalous nucleotide sharing, were excluded from co-occurrence clustering. Imported from immuneACCESS, the table was reduced by TCRdb to in-frame sequences with V and J called. These copies leave out some clones; in studies compared against another copy, an unresolved V gene accounts for under half, and the cause of the remainder is not known. That table is the source of V, J and clone size, and D and trimming were worked out from the DNA. The sample table holds around 170,000 clones, of which around 73% were seen once. The ten largest make up over 1.1% of the sample.

In regard to this clone: This receptor's antigen is unknown. Base qualities are not at hand, and no much larger clone is one base apart.

The chain joins TRBV6-1 to TRBJ1-1; the junction holds 7 bases that match TRBD1. This receptor was taken from a male donor in good health and CMV-seronegative. The specimen was PBMCs. The CDR3 region reads CASSERTARGKRAWNTEAFF. DNA sequence: TGTGCCAGCAGTGAACGGACGGCCAGGGGGAAAAGGGCCTGGAACACTGAAGCTTTCTTT.